The entry below gives a single T cell receptor beta chain sequence along with its context. No cognate antigen has been identified for it. No much larger clone exists at a distance of one base, and base qualities are not known. Samples from volunteer blood donors who had recovered from COVID-19 were contributed by a second Seattle source. Each collaborating institution followed its own protocols to collect whole blood in K2EDTA tubes. For TCRbeta analysis, collaborator samples were shipped as frozen whole blood, as isolated PBMCs, or as DNA extracted from either sample type. The germline ends are 16 bases apart after V is trimmed by 2 bases and J by 6 bases. In the germline V gene, CDR1 corresponds to MGHRA and CDR2 to YSYEKL. CDR3 length: 15 amino acids, cysteine to phenylalanine. Only CDR3 DNA remains: 45 bases, in frame from the first base. This sample was included in a study of blood T cell repertoires in COVID-19 (dated by TCRdb to about 2020). In terms of the full investigation: Samples covering the acute and convalescent phases of COVID-19 were provided by collaborators in the United States, Italy and Spain. The material from the prospective study consisted of cDNA or gDNA derived from T cells, B-cell-depleted T cells, or PBMCs. Subjects who had been exposed to COVID-19, were actively infected with it, or had recovered from it provided the deeply sampled blood TCRbeta repertoires that made up the dataset. The repertoires were released in a freely available public database meant as a resource for research on the immune response to SARS-CoV-2. The samples were drawn from two sources: the first 160 participants of the ongoing ImmuneRACE study, and 1,200 or so subjects contributed by 6 global collaborators. The sample metadata nearly always contained a de-identified subject ID, COVID-19 status, age in years and sex. Where HLA class I and class II types were available, the types were taken from metadata supplied by the sample provider, not from assay-based typing. Overall results and qualifications from the work: The amount of clinical and demographic metadata varied by source and participant and was provided uncurated.

The immunoSEQ Assay, a bias-controlled multiplex PCR, was used to amplify TCRbeta CDR3 regions from genomic DNA. From the authors' description of their analysis: Nucleated cell counts per sample were estimated from amplification of reference gene primers within the assay. To quantify the absolute abundance of each unique TCRbeta CDR3 rearrangement, sequence reads were collapsed and filtered. For each sample, productive Simpson clonality was calculated as the square root of Simpson's diversity index across productive rearrangements. The table was pulled from immuneACCESS by TCRdb, which kept in-frame rearrangements only. Such tables lose some clones; where checked, under half of the loss comes from unresolved V genes, and the rest has no known cause. V, J and clone size were drawn from that table, and D and trimming were deduced from the DNA. The sample table lists approximately 250,000 clones, roughly 84% of them with a count of one. The top ten clones comprise 1.5% of the sample.

The clonotype originates from a woman aged 40 to 50 who had recovered from COVID-19. The sequenced sample consisted of peripheral blood. The chain is encoded by TRBV4-1 joined to TRBJ1-2, with a weak D call of TRBD1 (5 bases match). CDR3 protein: CASSQFNVPRDGYTF. The nucleotide sequence is given as TGCGCCAGCAGCCAATTTAATGTCCCCAGGGATGGCTACACCTTC.